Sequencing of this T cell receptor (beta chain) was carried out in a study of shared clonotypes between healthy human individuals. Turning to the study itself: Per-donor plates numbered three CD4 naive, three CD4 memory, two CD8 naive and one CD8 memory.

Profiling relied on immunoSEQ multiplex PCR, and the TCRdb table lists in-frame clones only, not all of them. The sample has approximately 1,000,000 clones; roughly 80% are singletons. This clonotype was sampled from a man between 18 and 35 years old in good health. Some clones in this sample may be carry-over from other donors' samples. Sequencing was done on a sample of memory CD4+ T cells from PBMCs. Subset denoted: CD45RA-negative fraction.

The CDR3 here is CASSPRLAGGGVTETQYF. For the CDR3, the DNA is TGTGCCAGCAGCCCGCGACTAGCGGGAGGGGGGGTAACAGAGACCCAGTACTTC. V is TRBV11-2 and J is TRBJ2-5; TRBD2 aligns across 14 bases. In germline, CDR1 is SGHAT, CDR2 FQNNGV. The junction had 12 bases not matched to a gene; V was cut back by 5 bases and J by 4 bases. CDR3 length: 18 residues.